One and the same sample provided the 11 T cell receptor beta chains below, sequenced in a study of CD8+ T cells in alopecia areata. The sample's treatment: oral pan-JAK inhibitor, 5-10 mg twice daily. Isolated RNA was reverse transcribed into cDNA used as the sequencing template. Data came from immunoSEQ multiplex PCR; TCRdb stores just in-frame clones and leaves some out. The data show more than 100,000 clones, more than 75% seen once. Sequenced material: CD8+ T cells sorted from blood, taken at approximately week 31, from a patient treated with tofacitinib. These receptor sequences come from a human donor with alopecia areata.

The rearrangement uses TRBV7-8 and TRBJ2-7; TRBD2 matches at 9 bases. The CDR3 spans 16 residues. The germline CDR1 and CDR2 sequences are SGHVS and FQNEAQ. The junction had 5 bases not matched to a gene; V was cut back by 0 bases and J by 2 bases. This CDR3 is CASSLAPAGGAYEQYF. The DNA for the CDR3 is TGTGCCAGCAGCTTAGCCCCAGCGGGAGGCGCCTACGAGCAGTACTTC.

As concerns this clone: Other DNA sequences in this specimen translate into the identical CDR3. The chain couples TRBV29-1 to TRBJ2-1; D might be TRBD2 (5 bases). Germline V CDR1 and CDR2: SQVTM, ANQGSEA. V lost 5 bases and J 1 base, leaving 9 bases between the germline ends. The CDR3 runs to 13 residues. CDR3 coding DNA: TGCAGCGTTTTGGGCGGGTCCTACAATGAGCAGTTCTTC. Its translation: CSVLGGSYNEQFF.

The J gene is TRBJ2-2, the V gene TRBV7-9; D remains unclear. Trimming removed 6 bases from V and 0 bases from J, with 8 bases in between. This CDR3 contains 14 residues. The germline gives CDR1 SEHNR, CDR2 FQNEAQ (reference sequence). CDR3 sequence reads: CASSTDSNTGELFF. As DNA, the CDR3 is TGTGCCAGCAGTACAGACTCGAACACCGGGGAGCTGTTTTTT.

CDR3: CASSQVAGGPYEQFF. As DNA, the CDR3 is TGCGCCAGCAGCCAAGTTGCGGGAGGGCCTTATGAGCAGTTCTTC. V gene TRBV4-1 combines with J gene TRBJ2-1; TRBD2 matches at 9 bases. V lost 1 base, J lost 8 bases, and 6 bases stayed unmatched. CDR1 is MGHRA, CDR2 YSYEKL, per germline. The CDR3 has 15 amino acids.

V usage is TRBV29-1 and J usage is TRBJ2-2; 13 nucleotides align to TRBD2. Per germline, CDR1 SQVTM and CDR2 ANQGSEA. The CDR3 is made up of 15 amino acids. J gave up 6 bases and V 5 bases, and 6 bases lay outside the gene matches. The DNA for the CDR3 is TGCAGCGTTTTAACTAGCGGGAGGGCCCCCGGGGAGCTGTTTTTT. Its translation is CSVLTSGRAPGELFF.

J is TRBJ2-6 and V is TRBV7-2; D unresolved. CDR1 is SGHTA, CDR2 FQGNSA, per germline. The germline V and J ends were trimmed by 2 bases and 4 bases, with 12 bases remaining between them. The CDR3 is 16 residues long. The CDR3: CASSLMPGSGANVLTF. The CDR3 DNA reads TGTGCCAGCAGCTTAATGCCCGGCTCCGGGGCCAACGTCCTGACTTTC. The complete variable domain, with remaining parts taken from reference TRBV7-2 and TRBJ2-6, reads GAGVSQSPSNKVTEKGKDVELRCDPISGHTALYWYRQSLGQGLEFLIYFQGNSAPDKSGLPSDRFSAERTGGSVSTLTIQRTQQEDSAVYLCASSLMPGSGANVLTFGAGSRLTVL.

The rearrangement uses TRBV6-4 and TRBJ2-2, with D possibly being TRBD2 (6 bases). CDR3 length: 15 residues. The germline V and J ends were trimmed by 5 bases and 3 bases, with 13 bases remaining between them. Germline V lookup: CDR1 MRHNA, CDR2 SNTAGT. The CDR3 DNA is TGTGCCAGCAGTACCGTAGGAGGGGACACCGGGGAGCTGTTTTTT. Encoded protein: CASSTVGGDTGELFF.

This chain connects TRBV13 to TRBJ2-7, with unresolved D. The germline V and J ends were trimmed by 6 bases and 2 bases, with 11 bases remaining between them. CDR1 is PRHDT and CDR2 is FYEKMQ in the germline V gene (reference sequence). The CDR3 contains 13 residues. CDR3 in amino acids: CASSSSPAYEQYF. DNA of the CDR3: TGTGCCAGCAGTAGCTCGCCTGCCTACGAGCAGTACTTC.

The CDR3 nucleotides are TGTGCCAGCAATGAGCGGTTGTTCCTCGAGCAGTACTTC. This translates into CASNERLFLEQYF. The chain joins TRBV5-6 to TRBJ2-7; D may be TRBD2 (5 bases). Trimming removed 6 bases from V and 6 bases from J, with 16 bases in between. Germline loops: CDR1 SGHDT, CDR2 YYEEEE. The length of the CDR3 is 13 residues.

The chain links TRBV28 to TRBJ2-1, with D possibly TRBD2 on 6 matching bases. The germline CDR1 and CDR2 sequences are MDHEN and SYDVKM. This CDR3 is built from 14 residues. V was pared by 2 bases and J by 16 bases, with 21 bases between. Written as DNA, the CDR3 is TGTGCCAGCAGTTTACAGTCGGGTTGGCGGGAAGGATTCTTC. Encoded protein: CASSLQSGWREGFF.

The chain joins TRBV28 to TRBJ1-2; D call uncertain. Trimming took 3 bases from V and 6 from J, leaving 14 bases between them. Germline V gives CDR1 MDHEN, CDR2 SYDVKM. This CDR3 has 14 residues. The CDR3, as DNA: TGTGCCAGCAGTTTCTTGGGTTCGGGTGATGGCTACACCTTC. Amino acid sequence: CASSFLGSGDGYTF.